A selection of T cell receptor beta chains follows, all from one sample in a study of glioma-infiltrating T cells after dendritic cell vaccination. TCRdb keeps only in-frame clones here, not all; method: immunoSEQ multiplex PCR. The sample consists of about 64,000 clones, 80% to 85% of them appearing once. Sequences were derived from blood, sampled before dendritic cell vaccination. These TCRs come from a human donor with glioblastoma. Each CDR3 is given with its conserved first and last residue. A D gene is named only where the DNA matches it firmly. Only some rows state a clone size, as once, few, many or a class for expanded clones.

.	TRBJ1-1	TRBV5-1	.	TGCGCCAGCAGCGTTAGCTTCACAGGGAGTAACACTGAAGCTTTCTTT	CASSVSFTGSNTEAFF
.	TRBJ1-5	TRBV30	TRBD1	TGTGCCTGGAGCCTTACAGGGGACAATCAGCCCCAGCATTTT	CAWSLTGDNQPQHF
.	TRBJ2-3	TRBV5-6	.	TGTGCCAGCAGCTTGGGGGCGGGGCCCACAGATACGCAGTATTTT	CASSLGAGPTDTQYF
.	TRBJ2-5	TRBV2	TRBD2	TGTGCCAGCAGTGTGACCGGACTAGCTAGCGAGACCCAGTACTTC	CASSVTGLASETQYF
.	TRBJ1-2	TRBV6-1	.	TGTGCCAGCAGTGAAGCAGGCGGGGACTATGGCTACACCTTC	CASSEAGGDYGYTF
.	TRBJ2-1	TRBV5-1	TRBD2	TGCGCCAGCAGAACTATTAGCGGGGTGAGCTCCTACAATGAGCAGTTCTTC	CASRTISGVSSYNEQFF
few	TRBJ1-3	TRBV18	.	TGTGCCAGCTCACCTCCAGTTGGAAACACCATATATTTT	CASSPPVGNTIYF
.	TRBJ2-1	TRBV29-1	TRBD1	TGCAGCGGCGGACAGGTGGGGAATCGGGATGAGCAGTTCTTC	CSGGQVGNRDEQFF
.	TRBJ2-3	TRBV5-4	.	TGTGCCAGCAGCTTGGGACAGAGCACAGATACGCAGTATTTT	CASSLGQSTDTQYF
.	TRBJ1-4	TRBV2	.	TGTGCCAGCATCCACGGGGTACTTAATGAAAAACTGTTTTTT	CASIHGVLNEKLFF
.	TRBJ1-5	TRBV5-8	.	TGTGCCAGCAGCTTGGAGTCCAGGGATCAGCCCCAGCATTTT	CASSLESRDQPQHF
.	TRBJ1-4	TRBV7-2	TRBD1	TGTGCCAGCAGCTTAGCGTTGGGACAGGGATTTGAAAAACTGTTTTTT	CASSLALGQGFEKLFF
.	TRBJ2-5	TRBV6-5	.	TGTGCCAGCAGTTACGGGCAGAAATATTCACAAGAGACCCAGTACTTC	CASSYGQKYSQETQYF
few	TRBJ2-1	TRBV2	.	TGTGCCAGCAGTGAACGCAGGGTCTCCTACAATGAGCAGTTCTTC	CASSERRVSYNEQFF
.	TRBJ2-2	TRBV18	TRBD2	TGTGCCAGCTCACCCCTAGCGGGGAACACGAACACCGGGGAGCTGTTTTTT	CASSPLAGNTNTGELFF
.	TRBJ1-1	TRBV12-2	.	TGTGCAAGTCGCTTACGACAGGGGCTACTGAACACTGAAGCTTTCTTT	CASRLRQGLLNTEAFF
few	TRBJ1-1	TRBV4-1	.	TGCGCCAGCAGCCAGTTGGGCCTTACTGAAGCTTTCTTT	CASSQLGLTEAFF
.	TRBJ2-2	TRBV2	TRBD2	TGTGCCAGCAGTGAAGCAAGCGGGGGGGCAAACACCGGGGAGCTGTTTTTT	CASSEASGGANTGELFF
.	TRBJ2-2	TRBV7-8	TRBD1	TGTGCCAGCAGCGAGACAGGGGGCTTCACCGGGGAGCTGTTTTTT	CASSETGGFTGELFF
.	TRBJ1-2	TRBV30	TRBD1	TGTGCCTGGACCAGGGGGCAGAGAGGCTACACCTTC	CAWTRGQRGYTF